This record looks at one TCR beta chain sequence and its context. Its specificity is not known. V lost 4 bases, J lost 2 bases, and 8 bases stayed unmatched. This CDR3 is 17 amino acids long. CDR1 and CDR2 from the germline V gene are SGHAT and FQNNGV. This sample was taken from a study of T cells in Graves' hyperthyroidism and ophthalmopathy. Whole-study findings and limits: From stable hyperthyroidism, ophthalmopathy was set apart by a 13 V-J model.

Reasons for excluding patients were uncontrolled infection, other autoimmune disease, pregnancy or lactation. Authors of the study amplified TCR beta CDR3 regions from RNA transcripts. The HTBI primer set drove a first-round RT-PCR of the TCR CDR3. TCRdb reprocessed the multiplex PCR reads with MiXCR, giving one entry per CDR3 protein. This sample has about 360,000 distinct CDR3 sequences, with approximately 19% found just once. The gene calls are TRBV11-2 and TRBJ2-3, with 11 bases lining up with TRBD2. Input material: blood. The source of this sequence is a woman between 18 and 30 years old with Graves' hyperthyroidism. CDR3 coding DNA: TGTGCCAGCAGCTCCCTGGGACTAGCGGACCCCACAGATACGCAGTATTTT. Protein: CASSSLGLADPTDTQYF.